This entry describes one T cell receptor beta chain. Its target is not known. The method was immunoSEQ multiplex PCR; TCRdb's version includes in-frame clones alone and lacks a portion of them. The sample records about 130,000 clones, approximately 89% being singletons. Separate from the roughly 610-subject first cohort, the roughly 120-subject validation cohort was the one that the donors belonged to. The V end lost 8 bases, the J end lost 4 bases, and 13 bases lay between the germline ends. The CDR3 consists of 13 residues. CDR1 and CDR2 from the germline V gene are WNHNN and SYGVQD (reference sequence). The data were taken from a study of cytomegalovirus exposure and HLA in healthy donors. Study-wide results and caveats: For most TCR sequences rarity was the rule, although some public TCRs occurred in many donors. The study flagged 150 to 200 TCR beta chains as cytomegalovirus-associated. Within the approximately 110 validation repertoires, first-cohort TCR clusters tended to co-occur, according to a later analysis.

This chain joins TRBV10-1 and TRBJ2-3; D is perhaps TRBD2 (6 bases). Sequenced: PBMCs. The receptor was derived from a man in his thirties or forties in good health and CMV-seronegative. The CDR3 sequence is CASGGESADTQYF. Written as DNA, the CDR3 is TGCGCCAGCGGAGGGGAGAGCGCAGATACGCAGTATTTT.